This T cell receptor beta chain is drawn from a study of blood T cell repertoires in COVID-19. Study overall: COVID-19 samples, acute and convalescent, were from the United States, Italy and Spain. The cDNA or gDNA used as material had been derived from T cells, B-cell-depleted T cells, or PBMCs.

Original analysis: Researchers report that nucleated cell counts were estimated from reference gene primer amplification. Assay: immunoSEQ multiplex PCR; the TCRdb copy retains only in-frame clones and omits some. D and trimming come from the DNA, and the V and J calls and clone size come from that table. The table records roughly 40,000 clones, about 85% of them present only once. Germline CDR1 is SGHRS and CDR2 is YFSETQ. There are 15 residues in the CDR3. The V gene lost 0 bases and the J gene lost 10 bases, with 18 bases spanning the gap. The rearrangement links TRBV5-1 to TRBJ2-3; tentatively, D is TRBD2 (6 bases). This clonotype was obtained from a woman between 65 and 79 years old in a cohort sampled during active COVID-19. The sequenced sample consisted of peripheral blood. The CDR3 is CASSLVVTRNSAQYF. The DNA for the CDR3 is TGCGCCAGCAGCTTGGTGGTGACTAGGAATTCGGCGCAGTATTTT.